The clone carrying this TCR beta chain was seen a few times. Its antigen is not identified. Per the germline V gene, CDR1 is SGHTA and CDR2 is FQGTGA. The CDR3 covers 14 residues. Alongside a J-beta primer mix, a sample-barcoded 5' primer served in a second PCR lasting 7 to 11 cycles. TCRdb analysed the 5' RACE reads with MiXCR anew, one entry per CDR3 protein. The data hold some 700,000 distinct CDR3 sequences, with more than 40% observed a single time. This sample is part of a study of blood T cells in healthy people across ages. General study points: Unsorted PBMC input precluded a conclusive naive versus antigen-experienced comparison. Whereas aged donors had fewer naive CD4+ cells, long-lived donors had more of them and higher diversity.

Staff drew approximately 9.7 milliliters of peripheral blood from each donor. Researchers report isolating at least 6.5 million PBMCs per sample. The chain has TRBV7-3 and TRBJ2-5; 8 nucleotides line up with TRBD1. The DNA end favors TRBJ2-7, so the J call may be wrong. This sequence was found in a woman aged 60-70 years in good health. Sequenced: blood. The CDR3 loop is CASSLGGQGSEQYF. The CDR3 DNA reads TGTGCCAGCAGCTTAGGAGGACAGGGATCCGAGCAGTACTTC.